This record looks at one TCR beta chain sequence and its context. This clonotype was detected ten times or more. There is no known antigen for this receptor. Within one base of it there is no much larger clone, and no base qualities were kept. The data were obtained in a study of identical twins (dated by TCRdb to the mid-2010s). Broadly, across the study: The study deep-sequenced TCR alpha and beta repertoires from monozygotic twins, unrelated adults of various ages and cord blood to test whether fetal clonotypes persist. Replicate twin experiments were performed at different times using different library preparation protocols to rule out contamination.

The full study reports these points: Out-of-frame TCR alpha sequences shared between twins showed an excess of low generation-probability sequences compared with coincidental sharing between unrelated individuals. Conclusions relied on cross-sectional statistical analysis, since the same donors could not be followed over many years. Abundant cord blood beta clonotypes carried fewer insertions; young adult naive repertoires showed a weaker similar trend, while memory repertoires showed none. The excess sharing between twins in beta out-of-frame sequences was weaker because fewer shared sequences reduced the signal-to-noise ratio. Recombination models systematically underestimated out-of-frame TCR alpha sharing in monozygotic twins but agreed with sharing between unrelated individuals. Invariant T cells such as MAIT and iNKT could partly confound zero-insertion analyses, although diverse VJ usage argued against such confounding for most clonotypes.

Only healthy Caucasian donors were included. Miltenyi CD45RO+ enrichment and human naive T-cell isolation kits were used to isolate memory (CD45RO+) and naive T cells from PBMC. V loses 5 bases at its end and J loses 4 bases; junction bases beyond the gene matches: 4. The germline V gene sets CDR1 to SGHAT and CDR2 to FQNNGV. The CDR3, cysteine through phenylalanine, is 13 amino acids long. Only CDR3 DNA remains: 39 bases, in frame from the first base. Receptor libraries were prepared by 5' RACE. The instrument given in TCRdb is Illumina HiSeq 2000. A universal primer binding site was introduced by template switching, and a unique molecular identifier was present in the final cDNA, enabling accurate counting of TCR cDNA molecules. Specific primers in the conserved constant-segment region were used to synthesize first-strand cDNA for the TCR alpha and beta chains. To control for contamination, each cDNA library was double barcoded with a SMART-Mk sample barcode plus Illumina barcodes. TruSeq adapter sequences, together with Illumina sample barcodes, were added in two successive PCR steps. TCR alpha and beta cDNA libraries were sequenced on the Illumina HiSeq platform with custom primers. The authors' analysis ran thus. MiGEC processed the raw reads to extract unique molecular identifiers, while MiXCR was used to determine the CDR3 positions. For each individual, recombination models were inferred using an EM algorithm with the repgenHMM and IGoR tools. The tcR package in R was used for shared clonotype analysis, with sharing normalized by the product of cloneset sizes. To study raw recombination free of thymic and clonal selection effects, out-of-frame nonproductive sequences were analyzed. Using fastp at Q25 and MiXCR, TCRdb reprocessed the public reads and kept productive beta chains. Rows matching on CDR3 protein sequence are summarized as one entry with the most common DNA and genes. These V and J calls are TCRdb output, not the study's own analysis. In all, the sample holds some 240,000 distinct CDR3 sequences, and approximately 10% of those were seen once. 9% to 10% of the sample comes from the top ten.

The chain is made from TRBV11-2 and TRBJ1-2, with 7 bases aligning to TRBD1. The sequence derives from a man over 45 in good health. Sequencing was carried out using memory T cells sorted from blood. Taken with the paper, the label for cell subset or site translates to: CD45RO+ enriched T cells. DNA sequence: TGTGCCAGCAGCCAGGGACAGAGCTATGGCTACACCTTC. This is translated as CASSQGQSYGYTF.